The clone carrying this TCR beta chain came up many times. Its antigen is currently unknown. All patients were treatment-naive before thyroid surgery. The sample originates from a study of metastatic and nonmetastatic thyroid tumors. General study findings and limits: A significant increase in TCR beta diversity was reportedly seen in malignant thyroid tumors relative to benign nodules, in blood and tumor.

How the authors handled the data: Built for papillary thyroid cancer, a distant-metastasis classifier drew on CDR3 differences across clinicopathological groups. TCRdb called clones again from the PCR reads with MiXCR. TCRdb, rather than the study authors, made the V and J calls. The sample holds 22,000 or so clones, 20% seen once. The CDR3 runs 15 residues. The junction had 4 bases not matched to a gene; V was cut back by 2 bases and J by 2 bases. Germline V CDR1 and CDR2: SGHTA, FQGNSA. This TCR was recovered from a female donor with papillary thyroid cancer or a benign thyroid nodule (not recorded which). Some clones in this sample may be carry-over from other donors' samples. This chain joins TRBV7-2 and TRBJ1-2, with 8 bases aligning to TRBD1. Sequenced material: blood. This CDR3 is CASSLSGQENYGYTF. The DNA for the CDR3 is TGTGCCAGCAGCTTATCGGGACAGGAAAACTATGGCTACACCTTC.